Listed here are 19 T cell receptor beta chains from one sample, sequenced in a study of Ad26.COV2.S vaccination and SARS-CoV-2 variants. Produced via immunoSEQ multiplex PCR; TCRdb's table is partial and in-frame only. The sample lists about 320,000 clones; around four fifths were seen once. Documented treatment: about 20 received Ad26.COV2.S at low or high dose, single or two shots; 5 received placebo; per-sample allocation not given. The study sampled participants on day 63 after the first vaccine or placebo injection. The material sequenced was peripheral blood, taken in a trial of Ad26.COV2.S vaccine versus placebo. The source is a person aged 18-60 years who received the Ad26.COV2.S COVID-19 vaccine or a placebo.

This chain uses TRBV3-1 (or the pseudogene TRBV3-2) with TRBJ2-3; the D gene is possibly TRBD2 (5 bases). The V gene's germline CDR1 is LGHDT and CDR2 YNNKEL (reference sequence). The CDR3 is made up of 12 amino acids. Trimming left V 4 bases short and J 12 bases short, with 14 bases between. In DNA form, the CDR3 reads TGTGCCAGCAGCCCGAGACCGGGAACCCAGTATTTT. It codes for CASSPRPGTQYF.

The CDR3 DNA reads as TGTGCCAGTAGTCGACCGGGAGCTTGGGGGAATGAGCAGTTCTTC. The encoded protein is CASSRPGAWGNEQFF. J is TRBJ2-1 and V is TRBV19; D possibly corresponds to TRBD2 (6 bases). This CDR3 has 15 residues. Trimming shortened V by 5 bases and J by 7 bases, and 18 bases separated the two germline ends. Germline V gene data show CDR1 as LNHDA and CDR2 as SQIVND (reference sequence).

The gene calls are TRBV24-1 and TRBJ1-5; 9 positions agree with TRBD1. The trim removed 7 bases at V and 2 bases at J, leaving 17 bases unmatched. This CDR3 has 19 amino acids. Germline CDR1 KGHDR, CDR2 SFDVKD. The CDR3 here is CATRSDHDRGDIGNQPQHF. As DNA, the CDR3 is TGTGCCACCAGGAGTGATCATGACAGGGGGGACATCGGCAATCAGCCCCAGCATTTT.

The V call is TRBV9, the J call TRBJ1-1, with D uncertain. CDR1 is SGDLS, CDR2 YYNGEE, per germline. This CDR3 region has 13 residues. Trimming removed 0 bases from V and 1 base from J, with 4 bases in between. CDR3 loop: CASSVGPNTEAFF. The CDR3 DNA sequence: TGTGCCAGCAGCGTAGGCCCGAACACTGAAGCTTTCTTT.

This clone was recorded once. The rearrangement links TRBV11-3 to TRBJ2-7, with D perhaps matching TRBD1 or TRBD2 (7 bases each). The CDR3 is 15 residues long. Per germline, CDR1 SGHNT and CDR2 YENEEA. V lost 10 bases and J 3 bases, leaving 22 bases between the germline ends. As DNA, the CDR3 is TGTGCCACCACAAACCCTGGGAGGGACAGCTACGAGCAGTACTTC. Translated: CATTNPGRDSYEQYF.

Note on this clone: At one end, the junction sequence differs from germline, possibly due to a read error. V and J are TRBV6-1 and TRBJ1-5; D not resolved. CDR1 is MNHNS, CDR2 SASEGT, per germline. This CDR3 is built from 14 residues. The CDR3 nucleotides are TGTGCCAGCAGCGAAGACATGTCCTGGCGGCCCCAGCATTTT. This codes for CASSEDMSWRPQHF.

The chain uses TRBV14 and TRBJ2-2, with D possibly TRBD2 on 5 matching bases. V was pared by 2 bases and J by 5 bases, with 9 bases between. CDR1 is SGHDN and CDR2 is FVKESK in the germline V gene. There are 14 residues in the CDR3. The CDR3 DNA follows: TGTGCCAGCAGCCAATTACGGGGAACCGGGGAGCTGTTTTTT. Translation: CASSQLRGTGELFF.

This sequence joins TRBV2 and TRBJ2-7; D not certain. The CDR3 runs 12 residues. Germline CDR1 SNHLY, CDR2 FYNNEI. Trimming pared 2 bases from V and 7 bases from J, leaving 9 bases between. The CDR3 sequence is CASSETGFEQYF. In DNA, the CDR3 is TGTGCCAGCAGTGAAACTGGGTTTGAGCAGTACTTC.

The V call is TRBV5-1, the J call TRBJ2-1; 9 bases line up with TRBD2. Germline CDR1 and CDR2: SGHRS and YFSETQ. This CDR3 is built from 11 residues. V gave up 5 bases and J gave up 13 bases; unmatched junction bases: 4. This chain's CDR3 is CASSEAGGQFF. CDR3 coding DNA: TGCGCCAGCAGTGAAGCGGGGGGTCAGTTCTTC.

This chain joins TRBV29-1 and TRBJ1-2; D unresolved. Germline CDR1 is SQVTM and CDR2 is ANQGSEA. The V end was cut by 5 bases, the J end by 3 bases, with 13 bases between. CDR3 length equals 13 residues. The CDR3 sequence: CSVREGFDYGYTF. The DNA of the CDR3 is TGCAGCGTTCGAGAAGGGTTCGACTATGGCTACACCTTC.

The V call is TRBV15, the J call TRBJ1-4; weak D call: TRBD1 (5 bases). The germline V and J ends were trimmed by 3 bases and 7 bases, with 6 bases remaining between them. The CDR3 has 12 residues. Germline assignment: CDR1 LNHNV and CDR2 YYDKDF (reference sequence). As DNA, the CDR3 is TGTGCCACCAGCAGGACAGTTGAAAAACTGTTTTTT. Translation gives CATSRTVEKLFF.

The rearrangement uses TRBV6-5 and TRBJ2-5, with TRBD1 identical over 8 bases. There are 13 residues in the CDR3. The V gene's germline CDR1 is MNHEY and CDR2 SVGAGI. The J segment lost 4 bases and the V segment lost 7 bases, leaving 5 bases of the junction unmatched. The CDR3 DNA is TGTGCCAGCAATAGACAGGGGACAGAGACCCAGTACTTC. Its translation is CASNRQGTETQYF.

CDR3: CARSLYLGPGDNSYEQYF. The CDR3 DNA reads as TGTGCCAGAAGCCTCTACCTCGGGCCGGGGGACAACTCCTACGAGCAGTACTTC. The genes are TRBV7-5 and TRBJ2-7. TRBV7-5 is listed as a pseudogene. CDR3 size: 18 residues.

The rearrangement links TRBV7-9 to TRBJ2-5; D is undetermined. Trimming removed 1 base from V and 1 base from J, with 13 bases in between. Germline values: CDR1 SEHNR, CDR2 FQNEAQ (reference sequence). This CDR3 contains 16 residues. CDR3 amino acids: CASSLVSYTRQETQYF. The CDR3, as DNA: TGTGCCAGCAGCTTAGTGTCGTATACCCGCCAAGAGACCCAGTACTTC. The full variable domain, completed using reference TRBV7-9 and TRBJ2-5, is DTGVSQNPRHKITKRGQNVTFRCDPISEHNRLYWYRQTLGQGPEFLTYFQNEAQLEKSRLLSDRFSAERPKGSFSTLEIQRTEQGDSAMYLCASSLVSYTRQETQYFGPGTRLLVL.

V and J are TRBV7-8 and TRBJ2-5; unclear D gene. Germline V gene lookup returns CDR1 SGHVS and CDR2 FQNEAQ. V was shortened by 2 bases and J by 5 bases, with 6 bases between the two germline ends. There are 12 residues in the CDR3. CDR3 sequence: CASSLIAETQYF. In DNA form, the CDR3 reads TGTGCCAGCAGCTTAATTGCGGAGACCCAGTACTTC.

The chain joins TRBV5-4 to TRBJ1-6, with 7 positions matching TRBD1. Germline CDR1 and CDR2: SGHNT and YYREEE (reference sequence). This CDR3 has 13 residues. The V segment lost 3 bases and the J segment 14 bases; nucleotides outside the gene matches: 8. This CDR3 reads CASSYEQGRSLHF. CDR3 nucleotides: TGTGCCAGCAGCTATGAACAGGGGAGGTCCCTCCACTTT.

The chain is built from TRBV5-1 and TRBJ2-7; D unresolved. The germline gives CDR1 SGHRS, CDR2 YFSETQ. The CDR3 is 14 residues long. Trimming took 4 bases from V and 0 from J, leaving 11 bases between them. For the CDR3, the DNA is TGCGCCAGCAGCCTACACAGCCCCTCCTACGAGCAGTACTTC. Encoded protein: CASSLHSPSYEQYF.

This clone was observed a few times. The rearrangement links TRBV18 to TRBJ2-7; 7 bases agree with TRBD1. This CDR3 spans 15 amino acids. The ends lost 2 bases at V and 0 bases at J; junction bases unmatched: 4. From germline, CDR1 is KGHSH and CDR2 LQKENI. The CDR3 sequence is CASSPKRQGSYEQYF. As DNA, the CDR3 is TGTGCCAGCTCACCAAAGAGACAGGGCTCCTACGAGCAGTACTTC.

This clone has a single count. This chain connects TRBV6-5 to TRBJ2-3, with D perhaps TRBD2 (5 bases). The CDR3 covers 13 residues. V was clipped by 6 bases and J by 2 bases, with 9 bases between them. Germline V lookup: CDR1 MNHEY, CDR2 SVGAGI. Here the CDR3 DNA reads TGTGCCAGCAGGCGGGCCGCCACAGATACGCAGTATTTT. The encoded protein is CASRRAATDTQYF.